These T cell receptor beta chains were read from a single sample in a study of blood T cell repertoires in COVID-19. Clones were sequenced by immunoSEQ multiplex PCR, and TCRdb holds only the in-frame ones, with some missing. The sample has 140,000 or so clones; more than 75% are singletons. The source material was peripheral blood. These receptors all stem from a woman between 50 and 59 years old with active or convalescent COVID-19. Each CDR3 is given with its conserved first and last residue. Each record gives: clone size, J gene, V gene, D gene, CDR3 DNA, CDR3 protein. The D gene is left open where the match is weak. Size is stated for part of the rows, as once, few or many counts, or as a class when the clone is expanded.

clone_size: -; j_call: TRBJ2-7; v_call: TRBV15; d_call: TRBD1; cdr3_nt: TGTGCCACCAGCAGAGATCGGCAGGGGGCAAACTACGAGCAGTACTTC; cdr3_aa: CATSRDRQGANYEQYF
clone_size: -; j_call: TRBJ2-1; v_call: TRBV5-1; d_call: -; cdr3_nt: TGCGCCAGCAGCTTCAACAGTAATAATGAGCAGTTCTTC; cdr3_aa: CASSFNSNNEQFF
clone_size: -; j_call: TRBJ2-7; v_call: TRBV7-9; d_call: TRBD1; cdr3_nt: TGTGCCAGCAGCCGAAACCCCGGGACAGGGGTACACGAGCAGTACTTC; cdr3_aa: CASSRNPGTGVHEQYF
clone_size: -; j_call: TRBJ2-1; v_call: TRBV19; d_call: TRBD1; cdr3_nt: TGTGCCAGTAGTATAGATATACAGGGGGAAGACTACAATGAGCAGTTCTTC; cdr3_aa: CASSIDIQGEDYNEQFF
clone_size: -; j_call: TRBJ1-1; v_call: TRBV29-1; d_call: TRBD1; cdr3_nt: TGCAGCGTTGACCAGGGGGCGAACACTGAAGCTTTCTTT; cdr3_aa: CSVDQGANTEAFF
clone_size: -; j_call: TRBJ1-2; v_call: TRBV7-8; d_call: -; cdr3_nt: TGTGCCAGCAGCTTAAGCAAACAAGGGAGGGGAAACTATGGCTACACCTTC; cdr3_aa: CASSLSKQGRGNYGYTF
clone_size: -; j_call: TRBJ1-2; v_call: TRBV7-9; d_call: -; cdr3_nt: TGTGCCAGCAGCCTTTCCCAGTCTAACTATGGCTACACCTTC; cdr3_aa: CASSLSQSNYGYTF
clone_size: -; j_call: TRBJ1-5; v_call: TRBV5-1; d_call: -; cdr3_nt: TGCGCCAGCAGCTTAACGGGAAATCAGCCCCAGCATTTT; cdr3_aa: CASSLTGNQPQHF
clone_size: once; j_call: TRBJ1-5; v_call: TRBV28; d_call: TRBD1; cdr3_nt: TGTGCCAGCAGTTTAGGCAGGGGGGATCAGCCCCAGCATTTT; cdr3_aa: CASSLGRGDQPQHF
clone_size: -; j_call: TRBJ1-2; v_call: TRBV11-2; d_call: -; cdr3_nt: TGTGCCAGCAGCAAGAGGAACTATGGCTACACCTTC; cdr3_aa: CASSKRNYGYTF
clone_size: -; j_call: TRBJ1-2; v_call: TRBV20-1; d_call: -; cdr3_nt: TGCAGTGCACAGGGTCTTTATGGCTACACCTTC; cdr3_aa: CSAQGLYGYTF
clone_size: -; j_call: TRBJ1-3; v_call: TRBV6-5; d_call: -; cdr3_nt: TGTGCCAGCAGCGCCACTTCCTACTCTGGAAACACCATATATTTT; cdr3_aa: CASSATSYSGNTIYF
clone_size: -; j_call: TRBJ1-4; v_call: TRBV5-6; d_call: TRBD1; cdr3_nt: TGTGCCAGCAGCTTGGGACAGGGGTTAAGAACTAATGAAAAACTGTTTTTT; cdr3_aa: CASSLGQGLRTNEKLFF
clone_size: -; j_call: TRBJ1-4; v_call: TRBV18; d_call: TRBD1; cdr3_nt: TGTGCCAGCTCACCACGTCGGACAGGGGCGACTTTCGCTAATGAAAAACTGTTTTTT; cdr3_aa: CASSPRRTGATFANEKLFF
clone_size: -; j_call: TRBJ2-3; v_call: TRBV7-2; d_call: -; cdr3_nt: TGTGCCACAGGGGCGGCGGGTAACACAGATACGCAGTATTTT; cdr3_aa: CATGAAGNTDTQYF
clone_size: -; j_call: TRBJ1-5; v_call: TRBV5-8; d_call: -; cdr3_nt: TGTGCCAGCAGCTTCGACGGGATCGCGAGCAATCAGCCCCAGCATTTT; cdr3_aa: CASSFDGIASNQPQHF
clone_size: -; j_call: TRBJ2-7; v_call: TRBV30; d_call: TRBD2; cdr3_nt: TGTGCCTGGAGGTGGGGAGCCGGGGGGGAGCAGTACTTC; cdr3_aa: CAWRWGAGGEQYF
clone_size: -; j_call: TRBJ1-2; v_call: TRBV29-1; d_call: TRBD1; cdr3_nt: TGCAGCGTCCAGGAACAGGGGGGAGGCTACACCTTC; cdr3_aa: CSVQEQGGGYTF
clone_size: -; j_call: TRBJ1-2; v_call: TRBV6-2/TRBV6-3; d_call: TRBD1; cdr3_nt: TGTGCCAGCAGCCAGGAACCGGGACAGGGGAACTATGGCTACACCTTC; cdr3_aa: CASSQEPGQGNYGYTF
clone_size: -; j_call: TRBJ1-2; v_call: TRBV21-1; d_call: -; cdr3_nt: TGTGCCATCAGACAGGGTCCGCCCTATGGCTACACCTTC; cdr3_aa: CAIRQGPPYGYTF
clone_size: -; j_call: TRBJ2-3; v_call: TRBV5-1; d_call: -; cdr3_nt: TGCGCCAGCAGCTTGAAGTTCCCCCCCACGGGAGATACGCAGTATTTT; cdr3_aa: CASSLKFPPTGDTQYF
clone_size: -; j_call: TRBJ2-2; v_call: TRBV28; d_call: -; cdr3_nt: TGTGCCAGCGACGGGGAACGATCCACCGGGGAGCTGTTTTTT; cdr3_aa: CASDGERSTGELFF
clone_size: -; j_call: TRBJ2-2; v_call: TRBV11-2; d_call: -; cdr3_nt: TGTGCCAGCAGCTTAACAGGGTCCGGGGAGCTGTTTTTT; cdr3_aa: CASSLTGSGELFF
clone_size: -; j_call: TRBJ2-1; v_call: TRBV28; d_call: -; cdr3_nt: TGTGCCAGCAGTTTATCTCAGTACAATGAGCAGTTCTTC; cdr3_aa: CASSLSQYNEQFF
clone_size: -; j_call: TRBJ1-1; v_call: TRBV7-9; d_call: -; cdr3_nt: TGTGCCAGCAGCTTATCCGGTGACACTGAAGCTTTCTTT; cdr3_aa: CASSLSGDTEAFF
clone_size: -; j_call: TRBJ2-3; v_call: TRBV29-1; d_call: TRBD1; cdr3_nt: TGCAGCGTTGAAGGCACGGACAGGGAAACAGATACGCAGTATTTT; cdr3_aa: CSVEGTDRETDTQYF
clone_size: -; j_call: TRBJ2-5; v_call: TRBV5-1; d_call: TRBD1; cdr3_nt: TGCGCCAGCAGCCCCGGACAGGTCTTGCAAGAGACCCAGTACTTC; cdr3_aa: CASSPGQVLQETQYF
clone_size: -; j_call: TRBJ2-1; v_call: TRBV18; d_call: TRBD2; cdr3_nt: TGTGCCAGCTCACCACCGGGGCTAGCGGGCGACAATGAGCAGTTCTTC; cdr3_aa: CASSPPGLAGDNEQFF
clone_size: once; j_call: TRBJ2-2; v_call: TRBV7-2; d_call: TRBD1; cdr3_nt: TGTGCCAGCAGCTTATGGACAGGAGACATCCAGGAGCTGTTTTTT; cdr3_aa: CASSLWTGDIQELFF